These 29 T cell receptor beta chains originate from one sample sequenced in a study of cytomegalovirus exposure and HLA in healthy donors. 13 Jbeta primers and 60 Vbeta primers were used for the PCR. The protocol was immunoSEQ multiplex PCR, while the TCRdb copy is restricted to in-frame clones and leaves out a portion. The sample holds 150,000 or so clones, approximately 74% seen once. The sample consisted of PBMCs. The receptors derive from a young man in good health and CMV-seronegative.

This sequence joins TRBV2 and TRBJ2-7, with 9 nucleotides matching TRBD1. Trimming took 6 bases from V and 2 from J; bases not matched to a gene: 8. The CDR3 extends over 15 amino acids. CDR1 and CDR2 (germline): SNHLY, FYNNEI. This chain's CDR3 is CASSPTGGLTYEQYF. The CDR3 nucleotides read TGTGCCAGCAGCCCGACAGGGGGTTTGACCTACGAGCAGTACTTC.

The chain links TRBV15 to TRBJ2-1; 8 bases are a match to TRBD2. In germline, CDR1 is LNHNV, CDR2 YYDKDF (reference sequence). Trimming took 5 bases from V and 4 from J; bases not matched to a gene: 4. The CDR3 totals 14 residues. CDR3 nucleotide sequence: TGTGCCACCAGCTCGGGAGGGTCGTACAATGAGCAGTTCTTC. This sequence encodes CATSSGGSYNEQFF.

This chain uses TRBV19 with TRBJ1-2; possible D gene TRBD1, 6 bases. This CDR3 has 15 amino acids. The germline V gene encodes CDR1 LNHDA and CDR2 SQIVND (reference sequence). Trimming cost V 3 bases and J 7 bases, with 18 bases left between them. The CDR3 here is CASSMGRDRICGYTF. The CDR3 DNA reads as TGTGCCAGTAGTATGGGACGCGACAGGATCTGTGGCTACACCTTC.

V and J are TRBV19 and TRBJ2-2; tentative D call: TRBD2 (7 bases). With 6 bases removed from V and 5 bases from J, the gap between germline ends came to 19 bases. Germline loops: CDR1 LNHDA, CDR2 SQIVND (reference sequence). This CDR3 contains 16 residues. CDR3 in DNA: TGTGCCAGTAGATCCCTGGGAGGGGGGTCAACCGGGGAGCTGTTTTTT. Its protein product is CASRSLGGGSTGELFF.

This clone came up once. The genes are TRBV2 and TRBJ1-4, with 9 bases aligning to TRBD1. From germline, CDR1 is SNHLY and CDR2 FYNNEI. The CDR3 is made up of 16 amino acids. J lost 4 bases, V lost 9 bases, and 12 bases had no gene match. The CDR3 bases are TGTGCCAGTTCGGGGAAGGACAGGGGCCTTAATGAAAAACTGTTTTTT. Its translation is CASSGKDRGLNEKLFF.

CDR3 nucleotides: TGTGCCAGCAGCTTCCGGGACTCAAGACCCTACAATGAGCAGTTCTTC. Translation gives CASSFRDSRPYNEQFF. This chain joins TRBV7-9 and TRBJ2-1, with D perhaps matching TRBD2 (6 bases). CDR1 and CDR2 (germline): SEHNR, FQNEAQ (reference sequence). Trimming shortened V by 3 bases and J by 2 bases, and 14 bases separated the two germline ends. The CDR3 sequence is 16 residues long.

A remark on this clone: Other DNA sequences in the same sample also yield this CDR3. The V and J genes are TRBV7-9 and TRBJ2-1; 7 positions agree with TRBD1. With 5 bases clipped from V and 10 bases from J, the junction kept 14 bases outside the gene matches. Germline assignment: CDR1 SEHNR and CDR2 FQNEAQ (reference sequence). The CDR3 runs 15 residues. CDR3 in DNA: TGTGCCAGCAGCCACCTGACAGGGCGAGGGGACGAGCAGTTCTTC. This sequence encodes CASSHLTGRGDEQFF.

This clone came up once. J is TRBJ2-5 and V is TRBV7-3; D is unresolved. V was clipped by 2 bases and J by 2 bases, with 12 bases between them. The germline V gene has CDR1 SGHTA and CDR2 FQGTGA. This CDR3 comprises 15 residues. The CDR3 DNA is TGTGCCAGCAGCTTATATCCTGGGCAGCAAGAGACCCAGTACTTC. It yields the protein CASSLYPGQQETQYF.

The chain joins TRBV2 to TRBJ2-7; the D gene is possibly TRBD2 (5 bases). V gave up 4 bases and J gave up 3 bases, with 7 bases separating them. CDR1 is SNHLY and CDR2 is FYNNEI in the germline V gene. The CDR3 has 12 residues. CDR3: CASSGRIYEQYF. The CDR3 coding sequence is TGTGCCAGCAGTGGGAGGATCTACGAGCAGTACTTC.

The CDR3: CASSTYRVSNTGELFF. CDR3 coding DNA: TGTGCCAGCAGTACCTACAGGGTTTCGAACACCGGGGAGCTGTTTTTT. V usage is TRBV28 and J usage is TRBJ2-2; TRBD1 is a possible D gene (6 bases). Per the germline V gene, CDR1 is MDHEN and CDR2 is SYDVKM. This CDR3 contains 16 residues. Trimming removed 5 bases from V and 0 bases from J, with 13 bases in between.

The chain uses TRBV28 and TRBJ2-3; TRBD2 aligns across 8 bases. V was pared by 6 bases and J by 4 bases, with 9 bases of the junction left unmatched. In germline, CDR1 is MDHEN, CDR2 SYDVKM. The CDR3 length is 15 residues. The chain's CDR3 is CASSRQRGRADTQYF. Here the CDR3 DNA reads TGTGCCAGCAGCCGCCAGCGGGGGAGGGCAGATACGCAGTATTTT.

This clone was detected a few times. The rearrangement links TRBV4-2 to TRBJ1-2; 8 nucleotides align to TRBD1. The junction had 7 bases not matched to a gene; V was cut back by 0 bases and J by 7 bases. The germline CDR1 and CDR2 sequences are LGHNA and YNFKEQ. The CDR3 sequence is 15 residues long. CDR3 DNA sequence: TGTGCCAGCAGCCAAGAAACGGGGACAGGCTCTGGCTACACCTTC. Translated: CASSQETGTGSGYTF.

The J gene is TRBJ1-1, the V gene TRBV28; D call uncertain. The germline gives CDR1 MDHEN, CDR2 SYDVKM. This CDR3 is built from 13 residues. Trimming took off 6 bases at V and 1 base at J, with 9 bases between the two ends. CDR3 protein: CASRETENTEAFF. In DNA, the CDR3 is TGTGCCAGCAGGGAGACGGAGAACACTGAAGCTTTCTTT.

CDR3 residues: CASRDRGYEQFF. CDR3 bases: TGTGCCAGTAGGGACAGGGGATATGAGCAGTTCTTC. The chain uses TRBV19 and TRBJ2-1; 9 nucleotides match TRBD1. Germline V lookup: CDR1 LNHDA, CDR2 SQIVND (reference sequence). The CDR3 sequence is 12 residues long. Trimming took 6 bases from V and 8 from J; bases not matched to a gene: 2.

J is TRBJ2-3 and V is TRBV9; a possible D gene is TRBD2 (5 bases). The ends were cut back, 0 bases at V and 4 bases at J, with 12 bases in the middle. Germline CDR1 and CDR2: SGDLS and YYNGEE. This CDR3 is built from 15 residues. CDR3 residues: CASSVAVEAADTQYF. The CDR3 bases are TGTGCCAGCAGCGTAGCTGTGGAAGCGGCAGATACGCAGTATTTT.

The gene calls are TRBV18 and TRBJ2-1; no reliable D call. Germline V lookup: CDR1 KGHSH, CDR2 LQKENI. This CDR3 comprises 16 residues. V lost 0 bases and J lost 0, with 9 bases in between. CDR3 DNA sequence: TGTGCCAGCTCACCACCGGCTGGCATCTCCTACAATGAGCAGTTCTTC. Amino acid sequence: CASSPPAGISYNEQFF.

The V and J genes are TRBV7-3 and TRBJ2-1; the D gene is possibly TRBD1 (6 bases). The V gene's germline CDR1 is SGHTA and CDR2 FQGTGA. Trimming left V 0 bases short and J 8 bases short, with 11 bases between. This CDR3 spans 14 amino acids. The CDR3 nucleotides are TGTGCCAGCAGCTTAACGACAGGATCATATGAGCAGTTCTTC. It translates to CASSLTTGSYEQFF.

This chain links TRBV25-1 with TRBJ2-5; D call uncertain. Trimming shortened V by 0 bases and J by 3 bases, and 11 bases separated the two germline ends. The CDR3 has 15 amino acids. Germline lookup yields CDR1 MGHDK and CDR2 SYGVNS. As DNA, the CDR3 is TGTGCCAGCAGTGAATATCGCGGATATGAAGAGACCCAGTACTTC. Translation gives CASSEYRGYEETQYF.

The chain combines TRBV11-2 with TRBJ2-2, with 8 bases matching TRBD1. There are 16 residues in the CDR3. The trim removed 5 bases at V and 5 bases at J, leaving 10 bases unmatched. Germline V gene lookup returns CDR1 SGHAT and CDR2 FQNNGV. CDR3: CASSGGRQGRTGELFF. The CDR3, as DNA: TGTGCCAGCAGCGGAGGGCGACAGGGGAGGACCGGGGAGCTGTTTTTT.

The J gene is TRBJ1-1, the V gene TRBV6-1; 8 nucleotides match TRBD1. Germline V CDR1 and CDR2: MNHNS, SASEGT. The CDR3 consists of 15 residues. V lost 5 bases to trimming and J lost 5 bases; unmatched junction nucleotides: 10. Here the CDR3 reads CASSSPTGAGTEAFF. CDR3 coding DNA: TGTGCCAGCAGTTCCCCGACAGGGGCAGGGACTGAAGCTTTCTTT.

This sequence joins TRBV18 and TRBJ2-6; possibly TRBD1 for D (5 bases). Germline-derived CDR1 and CDR2 are KGHSH and LQKENI. The CDR3 is made up of 13 amino acids. The V gene lost 5 bases and the J gene lost 4 bases, with 6 bases spanning the gap. CDR3: CASSGAGANVLTF. The CDR3 DNA is TGTGCCAGCTCAGGGGCGGGGGCCAACGTCCTGACTTTC.

The DNA of the CDR3 is TGCGCCAGCAGCCTGAGGACAGCCAACACTGAAGCTTTCTTT. It is translated as CASSLRTANTEAFF. The chain carries TRBV4-3 and TRBJ1-1; D is perhaps TRBD1 (6 bases). Germline-derived CDR1 and CDR2 are LGHNA and YSLEER. V gave up 4 bases and J gave up 2 bases, with 11 bases separating them. The CDR3 runs 14 residues.

The chain uses TRBV2 and TRBJ1-2; D might be TRBD1 (6 bases). This CDR3 spans 13 amino acids. The germline V gene encodes CDR1 SNHLY and CDR2 FYNNEI. Trimming shortened V by 5 bases and J by 4 bases, and 11 bases separated the two germline ends. CDR3 nucleotide sequence: TGTGCCAGCAGTCTACAGGGATCCTATGGCTACACCTTC. This sequence encodes CASSLQGSYGYTF.

The rearrangement joins TRBV5-1 to TRBJ2-1; possible D gene TRBD2, 5 bases. CDR3 length: 16 amino acids. The germline gives CDR1 SGHRS, CDR2 YFSETQ. V was pared by 0 bases and J by 6 bases, with 16 bases between. CDR3 in DNA: TGCGCCAGCAGCTTGGTATGGCAGCGGAGCCGCAATGAGCAGTTCTTC. As protein: CASSLVWQRSRNEQFF.

The gene calls are TRBV15 and TRBJ1-5, with D possibly being TRBD1 (6 bases). The CDR3 contains 15 residues. Germline V gives CDR1 LNHNV, CDR2 YYDKDF (reference sequence). V was clipped by 3 bases and J by 3 bases, with 12 bases between them. CDR3: CATSSKRDNNQPQHF. The CDR3 DNA sequence: TGTGCCACCAGCAGCAAAAGGGACAACAATCAGCCCCAGCATTTT.

For this clone: Other nucleotide sequences from this sample produce the same CDR3. This chain uses TRBV2 with TRBJ2-1; TRBD2 aligns across 10 bases. The CDR3 loop spans 15 amino acids. Germline V gene lookup returns CDR1 SNHLY and CDR2 FYNNEI. V shed 9 bases, J shed 0 bases, and the junction held 5 bases outside the gene matches. Written as DNA, the CDR3 is TGTGCCAGTAGCTCTAGCGGGGGCTCCTACAATGAGCAGTTCTTC. It translates to CASSSSGGSYNEQFF.

The gene calls are TRBV5-6 and TRBJ1-1; 10 bases fit TRBD1. Trimming cost V 4 bases and J 3 bases; bases outside gene matches: 3. The germline CDR1 and CDR2 sequences are SGHDT and YYEEEE. The CDR3 totals 14 residues. The CDR3 DNA follows: TGTGCCAGCAGCCTGACAGGGGGCTACACTGAAGCTTTCTTT. Its protein is CASSLTGGYTEAFF.

The rearrangement links TRBV18 to TRBJ2-3; no clear D gene. Germline-derived CDR1 and CDR2 are KGHSH and LQKENI. V lost 5 bases, J lost 0 bases, and 3 bases lay in between. The CDR3 is 12 residues long. CDR3: CASSTSTDTQYF. The CDR3 DNA reads TGTGCCAGCTCAACTAGCACAGATACGCAGTATTTT.

The V gene is TRBV15, the J gene TRBJ2-3, with TRBD2 as a possible D gene (6 bases). The V and J ends lost 0 bases and 4 bases respectively, with 14 bases between them. There are 16 residues in the CDR3. The germline V gene has CDR1 LNHNV and CDR2 YYDKDF (reference sequence). CDR3 nucleotides: TGTGCCACCAGCAGAGATAGCGACGGGGAGGCAGATACGCAGTATTTT. It is translated as CATSRDSDGEADTQYF.